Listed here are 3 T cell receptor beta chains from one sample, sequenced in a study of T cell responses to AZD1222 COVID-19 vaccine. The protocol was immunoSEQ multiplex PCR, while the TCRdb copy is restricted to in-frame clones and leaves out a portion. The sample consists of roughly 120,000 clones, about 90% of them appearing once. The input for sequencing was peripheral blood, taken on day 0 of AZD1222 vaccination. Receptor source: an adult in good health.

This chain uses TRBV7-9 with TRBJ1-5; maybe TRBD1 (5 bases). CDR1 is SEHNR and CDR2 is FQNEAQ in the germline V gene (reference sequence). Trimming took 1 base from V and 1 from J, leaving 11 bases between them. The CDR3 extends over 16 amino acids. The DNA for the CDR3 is TGTGCCAGCAGCTTAGTAACAGGTGGAAGCAATCAGCCCCAGCATTTT. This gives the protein CASSLVTGGSNQPQHF.

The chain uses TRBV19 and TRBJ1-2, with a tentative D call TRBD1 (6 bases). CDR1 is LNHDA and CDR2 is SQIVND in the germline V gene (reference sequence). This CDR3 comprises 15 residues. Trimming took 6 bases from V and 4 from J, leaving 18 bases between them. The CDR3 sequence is CASREGQGPPYGYTF. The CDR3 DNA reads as TGTGCCAGTAGAGAAGGGCAGGGGCCTCCCTATGGCTACACCTTC.

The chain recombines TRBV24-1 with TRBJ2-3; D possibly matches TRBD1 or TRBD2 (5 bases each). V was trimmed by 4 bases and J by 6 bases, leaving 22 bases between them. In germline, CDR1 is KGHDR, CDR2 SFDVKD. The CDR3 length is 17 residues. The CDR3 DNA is TGTGCCACCAGTGACCCCGGGACGAACCTTCCTTGGGATACGCAGTATTTT. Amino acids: CATSDPGTNLPWDTQYF.